This T cell receptor (beta chain) was recorded in a study of blood T cell repertoires in COVID-19. Study as a whole: Donors in the United States, Italy and Spain gave samples during acute or convalescent COVID-19. T cells, B-cell-depleted T cells, or PBMCs supplied cDNA or gDNA.

As originally analysed: The authors estimated nucleated cell counts from reference gene primer amplification. Assay used: immunoSEQ multiplex PCR; TCRdb lists only in-frame clones, some missing. V and J calls plus clone size are reproduced from that table; the DNA served to infer D and trimming. The sample lists around 200,000 clones; around 86% were seen once. The germline CDR1 and CDR2 sequences are SGHTA and FQGNSA. The CDR3 extends over 14 amino acids. Trimming cost V 7 bases and J 2 bases, with 14 bases left between them. Sequenced input: peripheral blood. This clonotype was sampled from a woman at least 80 years old in a cohort sampled during active or convalescent COVID-19. This chain uses TRBV7-2 with TRBJ2-5; the D is unclear. CDR3 in amino acids: CASIPPRQQETQYF. In nucleotides, the CDR3 is TGTGCCAGCATCCCTCCGAGGCAGCAAGAGACCCAGTACTTC.